This T cell receptor beta chain appears in the sequencing data of a study of blood T cell repertoires in COVID-19. Study information: The origin of the acute and convalescent COVID-19 samples was the United States, Italy and Spain. In each case, the material was cDNA or gDNA derived from T cells, B-cell-depleted T cells, or PBMCs.

There are 15 residues in the CDR3. Germline V lookup: CDR1 SGHVS, CDR2 FNYEAQ. Trimming left V 6 bases short and J 1 base short, with 13 bases between. Repertoires were generated with immunoSEQ multiplex PCR, while TCRdb's copy carries only in-frame clones and drops some. In the table there are about 270,000 clones, around nine tenths of which are singletons. The sequencing sample was made of peripheral blood. This chain joins TRBV7-6 and TRBJ2-1; the D gene is possibly TRBD2 (5 bases). The sequence was collected from a man aged 45-65 years with acute or convalescent COVID-19. The CDR3 protein is CASSPGVTSYNEQFF. The DNA for the CDR3 is TGTGCCAGCAGTCCCGGGGTGACGTCCTACAATGAGCAGTTCTTC.